The sequence of this T cell receptor beta chain was determined in a study of shared clonotypes between healthy human individuals. Study-wide background: Three plates were used per donor for CD4 naive, three for CD4 memory, two for CD8 naive and one for CD8 memory. Study-wide findings and caveats: Rarefaction indicated that sorted-subset sequencing remained incomplete although depth was large. Clonotype sharing among donors was expected to depend on sequencing depth.

Generated by immunoSEQ multiplex PCR, the TCRdb table keeps only in-frame clones and is missing some. Of more than 2 million clones detected, nearly 97% appear once; the ten largest clones hold 0.1% to 0.15%. About this clone: Its antigen is undetermined.

It was into CD45RA+ naive and CD45RA-negative memory subsets that the CD4+ cells were split. The sample comprised naive CD4+ T cells sorted from blood. Subset specified: CD45RA+ positively selected. The clonotype originates from a man in his late teens or twenties in good health.

The CDR3 here is CASSLSPTSGGEQFF. The CDR3 bases are TGTGCCAGCAGCTTATCTCCGACTAGCGGGGGCGAGCAGTTCTTC. The V and J genes are TRBV11-2 and TRBJ2-1, with 12 bases lining up with TRBD2. CDR1 is SGHAT, CDR2 FQNNGV, per germline. Trimming removed 2 bases from V and 10 bases from J; junction bases left unmatched: 6. CDR3 length: 15 residues.